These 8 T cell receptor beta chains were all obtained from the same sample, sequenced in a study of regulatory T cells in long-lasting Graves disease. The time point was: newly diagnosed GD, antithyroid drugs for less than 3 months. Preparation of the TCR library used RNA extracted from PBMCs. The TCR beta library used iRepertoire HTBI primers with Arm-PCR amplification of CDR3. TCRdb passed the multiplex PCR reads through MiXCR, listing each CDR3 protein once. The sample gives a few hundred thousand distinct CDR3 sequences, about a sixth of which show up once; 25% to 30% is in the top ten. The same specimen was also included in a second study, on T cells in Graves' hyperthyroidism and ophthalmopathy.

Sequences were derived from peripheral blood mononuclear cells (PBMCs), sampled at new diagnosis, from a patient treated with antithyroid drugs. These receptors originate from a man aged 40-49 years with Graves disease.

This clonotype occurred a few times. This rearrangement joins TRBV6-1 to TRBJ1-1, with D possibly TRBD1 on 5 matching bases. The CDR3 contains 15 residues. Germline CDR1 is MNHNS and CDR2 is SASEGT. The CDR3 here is CTIGPLGLVVPEAFF. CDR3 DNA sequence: TGTACCATCGGACCCCTGGGGCTGGTTGTCCCTGAAGCTTTCTTT.

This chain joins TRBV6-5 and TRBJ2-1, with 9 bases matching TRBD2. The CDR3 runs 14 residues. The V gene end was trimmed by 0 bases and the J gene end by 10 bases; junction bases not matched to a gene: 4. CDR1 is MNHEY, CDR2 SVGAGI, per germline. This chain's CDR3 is CASSYSVTSGEQFF. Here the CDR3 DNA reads TGTGCCAGCAGTTACTCGGTGACTAGCGGCGAGCAGTTCTTC.

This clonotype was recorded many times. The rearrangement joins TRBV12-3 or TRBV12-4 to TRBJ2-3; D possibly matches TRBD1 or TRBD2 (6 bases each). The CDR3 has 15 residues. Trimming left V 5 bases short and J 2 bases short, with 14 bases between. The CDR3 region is CASSPEGGPTDTQYF. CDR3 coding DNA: TGTGCCAGCAGTCCCGAGGGGGGACCCACAGATACGCAGTATTTT.

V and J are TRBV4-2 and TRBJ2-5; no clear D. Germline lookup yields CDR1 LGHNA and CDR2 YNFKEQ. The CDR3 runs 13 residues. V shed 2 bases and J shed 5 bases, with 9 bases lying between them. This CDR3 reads CASSQNHEETQYF. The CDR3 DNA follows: TGTGCCAGCAGCCAAAATCACGAGGAGACCCAGTACTTC.

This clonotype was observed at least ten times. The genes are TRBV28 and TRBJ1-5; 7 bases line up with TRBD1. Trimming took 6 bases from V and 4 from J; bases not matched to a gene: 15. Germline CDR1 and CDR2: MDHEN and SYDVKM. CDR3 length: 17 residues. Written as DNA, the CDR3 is TGTGCCAGCAGCCTTGGCGATACAGGGGATGGGAATCAGCCCCAGCATTTT. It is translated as CASSLGDTGDGNQPQHF.

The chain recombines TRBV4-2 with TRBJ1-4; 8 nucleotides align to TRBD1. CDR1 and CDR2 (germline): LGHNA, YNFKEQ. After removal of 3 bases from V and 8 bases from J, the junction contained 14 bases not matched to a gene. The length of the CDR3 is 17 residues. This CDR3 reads CASSQEPPGGFREKLFF. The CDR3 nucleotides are TGTGCCAGCAGCCAGGAGCCTCCAGGGGGCTTTAGAGAAAAACTGTTTTTT.

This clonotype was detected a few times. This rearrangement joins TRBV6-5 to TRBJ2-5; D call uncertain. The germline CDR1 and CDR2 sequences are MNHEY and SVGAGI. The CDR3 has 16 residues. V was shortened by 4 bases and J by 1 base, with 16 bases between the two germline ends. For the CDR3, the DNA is TGTGCCAGCAGTTTCTCAGGATCGGCGCTCCAAGAGACCCAGTACTTC. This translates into CASSFSGSALQETQYF.

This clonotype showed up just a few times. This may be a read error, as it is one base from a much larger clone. CDR3 nucleotides: TGTGCCAGCAGCGTTCGGGGGGCAGATACGCAGTATTTT. It translates to CASSVRGADTQYF. The chain joins TRBV9 to TRBJ2-3; TRBD2 agrees at 7 bases. The CDR3 has 13 amino acids. CDR1 and CDR2 from the germline V gene are SGDLS and YYNGEE. V dropped 2 bases and J dropped 4; count of bases not matched to a gene: 1.